The source of this T cell receptor beta chain is a study of OX40 agonist ivuxolimab in advanced cancers. Study in general: Patients were given ivuxolimab, an antibody that agonizes OX40 (CD134). The study, taken as a whole, reports: The investigators did not determine what antigen specificity the expanded peripheral T cells had.

This clone has just a few counts. Its cognate antigen is unknown. The germline gives CDR1 LNHDA, CDR2 SQIVND (reference sequence). The CDR3 contains 17 residues. V was clipped by 7 bases and J by 0 bases; unmatched bases: 12. TCRdb's table, derived via immunoSEQ multiplex PCR, lists solely in-frame clones and lacks some. The sample lists about 13,000 clones, nearly 85% occurring once. Patients who had autoimmune disease history or got systemic immunosuppression were left out. This TCR was recovered from an adult with an advanced solid tumor such as melanoma, head and neck, liver or kidney cancer. V gene TRBV19 combines with J gene TRBJ1-5, with TRBD1 identical over 7 bases. Sequences were derived from CD4+ or CD8+ T cells sorted from blood, sampled in a trial of the OX40 agonist ivuxolimab. The CDR3 nucleotides are TGTGCCAGTAACCCTGGGACAGAAACTTATAGCAATCAGCCCCAGCATTTT. As protein: CASNPGTETYSNQPQHF.